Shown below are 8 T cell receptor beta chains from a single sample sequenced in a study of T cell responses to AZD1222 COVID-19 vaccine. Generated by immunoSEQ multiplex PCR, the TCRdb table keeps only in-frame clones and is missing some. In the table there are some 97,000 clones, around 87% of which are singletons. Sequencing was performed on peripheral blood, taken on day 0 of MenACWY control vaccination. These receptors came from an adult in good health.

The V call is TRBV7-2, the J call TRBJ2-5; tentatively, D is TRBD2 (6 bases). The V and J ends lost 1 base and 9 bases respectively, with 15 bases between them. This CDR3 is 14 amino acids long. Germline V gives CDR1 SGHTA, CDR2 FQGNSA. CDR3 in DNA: TGTGCCAGCAGCTTAGAATGGGGTCGGGAGTCCCAGTACTTC. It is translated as CASSLEWGRESQYF.

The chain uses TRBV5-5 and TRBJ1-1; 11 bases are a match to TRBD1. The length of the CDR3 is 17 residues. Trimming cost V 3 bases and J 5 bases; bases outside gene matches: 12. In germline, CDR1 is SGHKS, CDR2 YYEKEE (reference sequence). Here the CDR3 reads CASSWTGTGGSRTEAFF. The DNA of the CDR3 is TGTGCCAGCAGCTGGACGGGGACAGGGGGGTCGAGAACTGAAGCTTTCTTT.

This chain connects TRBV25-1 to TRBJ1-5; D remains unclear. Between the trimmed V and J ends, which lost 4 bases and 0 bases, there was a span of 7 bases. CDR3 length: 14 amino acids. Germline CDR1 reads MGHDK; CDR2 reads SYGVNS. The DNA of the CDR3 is TGTGCCAGCAGTGTCCACGGTAGCAATCAGCCCCAGCATTTT. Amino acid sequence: CASSVHGSNQPQHF.

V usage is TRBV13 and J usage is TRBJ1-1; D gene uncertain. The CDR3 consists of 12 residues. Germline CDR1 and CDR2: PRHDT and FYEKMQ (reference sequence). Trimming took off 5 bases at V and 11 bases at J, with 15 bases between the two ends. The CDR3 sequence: CASSPDLAPAFF. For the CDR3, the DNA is TGTGCCAGCAGCCCGGACCTCGCCCCCGCTTTCTTT. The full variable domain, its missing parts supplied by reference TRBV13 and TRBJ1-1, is AAGVIQSPRHLIKEKRETATLKCYPIPRHDTVYWYQQGPGQDPQFLISFYEKMQSDKGSIPDRFSAQQFSDYHSELNMSSLELGDSALYFCASSPDLAPAFFGQGTRLTVV.

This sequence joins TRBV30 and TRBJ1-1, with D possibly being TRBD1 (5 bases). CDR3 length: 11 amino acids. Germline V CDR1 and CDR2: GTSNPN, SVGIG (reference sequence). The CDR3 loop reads CATGTATEAFF. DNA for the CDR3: TGTGCAACCGGGACGGCCACTGAAGCTTTCTTT.

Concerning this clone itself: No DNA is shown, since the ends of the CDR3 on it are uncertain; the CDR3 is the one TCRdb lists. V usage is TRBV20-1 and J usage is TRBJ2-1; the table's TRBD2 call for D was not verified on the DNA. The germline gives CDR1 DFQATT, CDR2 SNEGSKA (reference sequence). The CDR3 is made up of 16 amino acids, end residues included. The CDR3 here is CSASILASGTYNEQFF.

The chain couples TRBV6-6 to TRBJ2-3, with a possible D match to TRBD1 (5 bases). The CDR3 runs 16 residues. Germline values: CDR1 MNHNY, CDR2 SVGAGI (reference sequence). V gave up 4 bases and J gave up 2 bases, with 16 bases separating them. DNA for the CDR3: TGTGCCAGCAGTTCCCAAGACAGCCGAGACACAGATACGCAGTATTTT. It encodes CASSSQDSRDTDTQYF.

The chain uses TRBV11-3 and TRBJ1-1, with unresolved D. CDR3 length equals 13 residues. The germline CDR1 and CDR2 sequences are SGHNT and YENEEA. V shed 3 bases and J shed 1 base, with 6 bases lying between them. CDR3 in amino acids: CASSLRPNTEAFF. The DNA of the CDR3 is TGTGCCAGCAGCTTGCGGCCGAACACTGAAGCTTTCTTT.